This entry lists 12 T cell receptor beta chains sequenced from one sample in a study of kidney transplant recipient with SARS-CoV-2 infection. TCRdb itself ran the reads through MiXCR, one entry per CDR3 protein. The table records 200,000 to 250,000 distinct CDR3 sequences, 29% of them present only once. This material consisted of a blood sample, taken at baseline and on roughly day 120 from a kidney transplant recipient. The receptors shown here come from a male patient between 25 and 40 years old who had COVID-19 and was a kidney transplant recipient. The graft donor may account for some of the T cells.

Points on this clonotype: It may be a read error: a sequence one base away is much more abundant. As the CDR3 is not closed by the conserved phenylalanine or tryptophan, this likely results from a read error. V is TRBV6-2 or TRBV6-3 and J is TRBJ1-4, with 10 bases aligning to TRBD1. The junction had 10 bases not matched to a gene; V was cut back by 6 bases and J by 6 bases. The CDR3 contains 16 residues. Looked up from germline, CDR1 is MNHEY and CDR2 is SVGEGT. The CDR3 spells CASSPGQGIWDEKLFI. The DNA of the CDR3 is TGTGCCAGCAGCCCGGGACAGGGGATTTGGGATGAAAAACTGTTTATT.

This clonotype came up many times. CDR3 DNA sequence: TGCAGCGTTGAGGGGGGGCTTAACACCGGGGAGCTGTTTTTT. It codes for CSVEGGLNTGELFF. The chain uses TRBV29-1 and TRBJ2-2; D possibly corresponds to TRBD2 (7 bases). The CDR3 extends over 14 amino acids. Trimming shortened V by 3 bases and J by 2 bases, and 10 bases separated the two germline ends. Germline V gives CDR1 SQVTM, CDR2 ANQGSEA.

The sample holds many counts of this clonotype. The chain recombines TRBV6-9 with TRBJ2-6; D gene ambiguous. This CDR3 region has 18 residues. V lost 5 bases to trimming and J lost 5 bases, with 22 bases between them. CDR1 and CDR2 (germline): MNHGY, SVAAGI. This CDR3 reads CASSRTALRQSRANVLTF. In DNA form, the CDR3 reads TGTGCCAGCAGTAGAACCGCCTTACGACAAAGTCGGGCCAACGTCCTGACTTTC.

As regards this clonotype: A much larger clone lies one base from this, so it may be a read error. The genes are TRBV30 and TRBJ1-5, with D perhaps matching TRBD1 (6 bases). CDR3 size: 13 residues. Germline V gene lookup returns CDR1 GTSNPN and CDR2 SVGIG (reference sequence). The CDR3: CARSRGKDQPQHF. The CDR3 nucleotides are TGTGCCCGGAGTAGGGGGAAGGATCAGCCCCAGCATTTT.

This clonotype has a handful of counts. CDR3 region: CSARKSPRDAYNEQFF. Here the CDR3 DNA reads TGCAGTGCTAGAAAAAGCCCTAGGGACGCCTACAATGAGCAGTTCTTC. The genes are TRBV20-1 and TRBJ2-1; D is possibly TRBD1 or TRBD2 (5 bases each). V was cut by 2 bases and J by 2 bases, with 16 bases left in between. This CDR3 has 16 residues. Germline values: CDR1 DFQATT, CDR2 SNEGSKA (reference sequence).

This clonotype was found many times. Here the CDR3 reads CASSPGLGYGYTF. In nucleotides, the CDR3 is TGTGCCAGCAGTCCCGGACTGGGCTATGGCTACACCTTC. V is TRBV7-3 and J is TRBJ1-2; D is uncertain. CDR1 is SGHTA, CDR2 FQGTGA, per germline. The CDR3 is made up of 13 amino acids. V lost 6 bases to trimming and J lost 4 bases, with 12 bases between them.

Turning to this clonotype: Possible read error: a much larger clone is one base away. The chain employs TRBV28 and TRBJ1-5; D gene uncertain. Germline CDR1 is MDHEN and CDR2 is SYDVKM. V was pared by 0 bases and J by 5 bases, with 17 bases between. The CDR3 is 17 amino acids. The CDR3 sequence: CASSLWSAFGSDQPQHF. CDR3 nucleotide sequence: TGTGCCAGCAGTTTATGGAGCGCTTTTGGATCCGATCAGCCCCAGCATTTT.

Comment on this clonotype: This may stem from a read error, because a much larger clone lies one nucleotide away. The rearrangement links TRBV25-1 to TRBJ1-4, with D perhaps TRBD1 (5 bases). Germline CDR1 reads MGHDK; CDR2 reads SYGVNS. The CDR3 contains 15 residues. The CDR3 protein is CASGEWGRNNEKLFF. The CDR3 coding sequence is TGTGCCAGCGGTGAATGGGGGAGGAATAATGAAAAACTGTTTTTT.

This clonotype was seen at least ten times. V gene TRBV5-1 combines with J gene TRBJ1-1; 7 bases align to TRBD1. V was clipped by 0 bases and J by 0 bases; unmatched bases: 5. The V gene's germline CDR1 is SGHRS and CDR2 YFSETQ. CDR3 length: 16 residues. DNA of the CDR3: TGCGCCAGCAGCTTGGGTAGGGGGCGGATGAACACTGAAGCTTTCTTT. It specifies CASSLGRGRMNTEAFF.

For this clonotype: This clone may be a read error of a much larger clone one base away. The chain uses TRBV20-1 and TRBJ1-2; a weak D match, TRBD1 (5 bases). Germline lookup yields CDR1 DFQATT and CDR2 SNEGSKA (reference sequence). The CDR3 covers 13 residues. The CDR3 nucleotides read TGCGGTGCTTATCCCCTCAGGGCCTCGGGCTACACCTTC. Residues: CGAYPLRASGYTF.

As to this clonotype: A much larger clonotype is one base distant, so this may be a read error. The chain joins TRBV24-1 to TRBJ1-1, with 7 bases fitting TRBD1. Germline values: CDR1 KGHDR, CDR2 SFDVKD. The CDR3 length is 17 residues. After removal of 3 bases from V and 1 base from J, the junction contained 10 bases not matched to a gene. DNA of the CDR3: TGTGCCACCAGTGATCCTCTCCCGGGACAGCCGAACACTGAAGCTTTCTTT. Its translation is CATSDPLPGQPNTEAFF.

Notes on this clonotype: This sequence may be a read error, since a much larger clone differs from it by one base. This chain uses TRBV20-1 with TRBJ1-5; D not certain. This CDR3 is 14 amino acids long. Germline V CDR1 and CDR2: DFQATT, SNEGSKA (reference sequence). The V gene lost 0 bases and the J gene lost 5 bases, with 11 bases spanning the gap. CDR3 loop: CSARDFSEDQPQHF. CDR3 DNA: TGCAGTGCTAGAGATTTTAGCGAGGATCAGCCCCAGCATTTT.